This T cell receptor (beta chain) was identified during a study of regulatory T cells in long-lasting Graves disease. Study-wide context: The study enrolled newly diagnosed Graves' patients on antithyroid drugs under 3 months.

Construction of the TCR beta libraries employed iRepertoire HTBI primers in conjunction with Arm-PCR of CDR3 regions. MiXCR, applied by TCRdb to the multiplex PCR reads, yields one record per CDR3 protein. Of 200,000 to 250,000 distinct CDR3 sequences in the sample, over 20% are singletons; the top ten hold around 14%. CDR1 is SGHRS and CDR2 is YFSETQ in the germline V gene. This CDR3 comprises 15 residues. V lost 0 bases to trimming and J lost 0 bases; unmatched junction nucleotides: 1. Overall study findings and caveats: Persistent disease preferred TRBV28, TRBJ1-2 and TRBJ2-5. Persistent Graves' patients showed reduced TCR diversity versus newly diagnosed patients. Persistent patients had a count of shared public clonotypes (under 3,000) that exceeded that of new patients (966).

Remarks on this clonotype: Its antigen is as yet unknown.

Time point noted: newly diagnosed GD, antithyroid drugs for less than 3 months. Extracted RNA from PBMCs served as the source of the TCR library. The chain carries TRBV5-1 and TRBJ1-1, with 8 bases matching TRBD1. The sequences come from peripheral blood mononuclear cells (PBMCs), collected at new diagnosis, from a patient treated with antithyroid drugs. The receptor comes from a female donor with Graves disease. DNA for the CDR3: TGCGCCAGCAGCTTGGAACAGGGGGTGAACACTGAAGCTTTCTTT. Translation gives CASSLEQGVNTEAFF. The full variable domain, rest sourced from reference TRBV5-1 and TRBJ1-1, is KAGVTQTPRYLIKTRGQQVTLSCSPISGHRSVSWYQQTPGQGLQFLFEYFSETQRNKGNFPGRFSGRQFSNSRSEMNVSTLELGDSALYLCASSLEQGVNTEAFFGQGTRLTVV.